The 19 T cell receptor beta chains below come from one sample, sequenced in a study of blood T cell repertoires in COVID-19. Data came from immunoSEQ multiplex PCR; TCRdb stores just in-frame clones and leaves some out. The sample carries under 150,000 clones, 75% to 90% recorded once. Sequencing was carried out using peripheral blood. These receptors were taken from a middle-aged man with active COVID-19.

The chain has TRBV5-8 and TRBJ2-3; TRBD2 matches at 7 bases. V gave up 4 bases and J gave up 0 bases; unmatched junction bases: 8. CDR1 is SGHTS and CDR2 is YDEGEE in the germline V gene. The CDR3 contains 16 residues. CDR3 in amino acids: CASSTSWGLSTDTQYF. The CDR3 region has the DNA TGTGCCAGCAGCACCTCGTGGGGACTAAGCACAGATACGCAGTATTTT.

The chain is built from TRBV7-2 and TRBJ2-4; D is uncertain. This CDR3 has 12 amino acids. V gave up 1 base and J gave up 9 bases, with 7 bases separating them. Germline CDR1 is SGHTA and CDR2 is FQGNSA. CDR3 in amino acids: CASSLGRSIQYF. The CDR3 bases are TGTGCCAGCAGCTTAGGTCGGAGCATTCAGTACTTC.

The rearrangement uses TRBV5-1 and TRBJ1-3; 7 bases match TRBD1. The CDR3 has 15 residues. V trimming: 7 bases; J trimming: 0 bases; junction bases outside the gene matches: 7. Germline V lookup: CDR1 SGHRS, CDR2 YFSETQ. CDR3 DNA: TGCGCCAGCCAGGAACAGGGGACCTCTGGAAACACCATATATTTT. Translated, it gives CASQEQGTSGNTIYF.

This chain connects TRBV7-3 to TRBJ2-3; 11 bases map to TRBD2. Unmatched junction bases numbered 6, after V lost 5 bases and J lost 2 bases. Germline CDR1 reads SGHTA; CDR2 reads FQGTGA. CDR3 length equals 16 residues. CDR3 sequence: CASSLGTSGYTDTQYF. The CDR3 DNA sequence: TGTGCCAGCAGCCTCGGGACTAGCGGTTACACAGATACGCAGTATTTT.

The chain couples TRBV15 to TRBJ2-6; 9 nucleotides align to TRBD1. V lost 0 bases and J lost 11; bases outside the gene matches: 2. The germline V gene encodes CDR1 LNHNV and CDR2 YYDKDF (reference sequence). The CDR3 is 14 amino acids. The CDR3 sequence is CATSRDRDRDVLTF. CDR3 coding DNA: TGTGCCACCAGCAGAGATCGGGACAGGGACGTCCTGACTTTC.

The chain joins TRBV5-1 to TRBJ1-1; D remains unclear. The CDR3 extends over 14 amino acids. Trimming stripped 0 bases from V and 0 bases from J, with 6 bases between. Germline V gene sequence: CDR1 SGHRS, CDR2 YFSETQ. CDR3: CASSLGGMNTEAFF. CDR3 DNA sequence: TGCGCCAGCAGCTTGGGAGGAATGAACACTGAAGCTTTCTTT.

The V gene is TRBV3-1 (or the pseudogene TRBV3-2), the J gene TRBJ1-4; 8 bases fit TRBD1. The CDR3 totals 13 residues. CDR1 and CDR2 from the germline V gene are LGHDT and YNNKEL (reference sequence). With V trimmed by 5 bases and J by 8 bases, 4 bases remained unmatched. CDR3 protein: CASSFRGREKLFF. The CDR3 coding sequence is TGTGCCAGCAGCTTCAGGGGGCGGGAAAAACTGTTTTTT.

Only one count was recorded for this clone. The chain links TRBV6-5 to TRBJ1-3, with D possibly matching TRBD1 (5 bases). The V and J ends lost 8 bases and 4 bases respectively, with 18 bases between them. The germline V gene encodes CDR1 MNHEY and CDR2 SVGAGI. The CDR3 extends over 15 amino acids. The CDR3 reads CASGDYRRLGNTIYF. The CDR3, as DNA: TGTGCCAGCGGGGACTACAGGCGGTTGGGAAACACCATATATTTT.

V and J are TRBV6-1 and TRBJ2-7, with D perhaps matching TRBD2 (5 bases). Germline CDR1 and CDR2: MNHNS and SASEGT. Between the trimmed V and J ends, which lost 2 bases and 7 bases, there was a span of 18 bases. CDR3 length: 15 amino acids. As DNA, the CDR3 is TGTGCCAGCAGTGAACGGAGGCGTGGGTCGGGGGAGCAGTACTTC. This encodes CASSERRRGSGEQYF.

The chain combines TRBV28 with TRBJ2-1, with a tentative D call TRBD1 (5 bases). Germline V gene sequence: CDR1 MDHEN, CDR2 SYDVKM. The CDR3 covers 14 residues. V was shortened by 6 bases and J by 15 bases, with 24 bases between the two germline ends. The CDR3 sequence is CASSPGRVPRRWFF. CDR3 nucleotides: TGTGCCAGCAGCCCAGGGCGCGTCCCACGAAGGTGGTTCTTC.

V gene TRBV7-2 combines with J gene TRBJ2-7; D gene ambiguous. CDR1 SGHTA and CDR2 FQGNSA come from the germline V gene. The CDR3 consists of 13 residues. The ends were cut back, 1 base at V and 4 bases at J, with 8 bases in the middle. The CDR3 spells CASSLGGQYEQYF. CDR3 nucleotides: TGTGCCAGCAGCTTAGGCGGTCAGTACGAGCAGTACTTC.

This chain uses TRBV21-1 with TRBJ1-1; the table's D call of TRBD1 was not tested on the DNA. TRBV21-1 is an annotated pseudogene. This CDR3 region has 15 residues. The CDR3 sequence is CASSKPDRTNTEAFF. The CDR3, as DNA: TGTGCCAGCAGCAAACCCGACAGGACGAACACTGAAGCTTTCTTT.

The genes are TRBV6-5 and TRBJ2-1; D may be TRBD1 (6 bases). Germline V gene data show CDR1 as MNHEY and CDR2 as SVGAGI. Trimming pared 0 bases from V and 6 bases from J, leaving 15 bases between. CDR3 length equals 16 residues. Here the CDR3 DNA reads TGTGCCAGCAGTTACTCCCGGAACAGGGCCATCAATGAGCAGTTCTTC. Amino acids: CASSYSRNRAINEQFF.

This chain links TRBV25-1 with TRBJ1-6; 8 positions match TRBD1. The J segment lost 8 bases and the V segment lost 4 bases, leaving 7 bases of the junction unmatched. The V gene's germline CDR1 is MGHDK and CDR2 SYGVNS. The CDR3 sequence is 15 residues long. CDR3 region: CASSASGQVDSPLHF. As DNA, the CDR3 is TGTGCCAGCAGTGCCTCGGGACAGGTGGATTCACCCCTCCACTTT.

The chain employs TRBV7-9 and TRBJ1-1; D unresolved. This CDR3 region has 15 residues. V gave up 2 bases and J gave up 2 bases, with 12 bases separating them. Germline assignment: CDR1 SEHNR and CDR2 FQNEAQ (reference sequence). In DNA form, the CDR3 reads TGTGCCAGCAGCTTAAACGCAGGTCTCAACACTGAAGCTTTCTTT. As protein: CASSLNAGLNTEAFF.

The chain joins TRBV4-2 to TRBJ2-3; 9 bases map to TRBD2. Germline-derived CDR1 and CDR2 are LGHNA and YNFKEQ. With 2 bases clipped from V and 6 bases from J, the junction kept 9 bases outside the gene matches. The CDR3 has 16 residues. The DNA of the CDR3 is TGTGCCAGCAGCCAATTCAGCGGGGGGCTCTCCGATACGCAGTATTTT. Protein sequence: CASSQFSGGLSDTQYF.

J is TRBJ2-1 and V is TRBV14; no reliable D call. CDR3 length: 14 amino acids. CDR1 and CDR2 from the germline V gene are SGHDN and FVKESK. Trimming took off 6 bases at V and 6 bases at J, with 15 bases between the two ends. CDR3 amino acids: CASSLGVVRNEQFF. CDR3 in DNA: TGTGCCAGCAGTCTTGGAGTAGTCCGCAATGAGCAGTTCTTC.

The chain couples TRBV3-1 (or the pseudogene TRBV3-2) to TRBJ2-3; TRBD2 might be the D (6 bases). CDR3 length: 14 amino acids. V was trimmed by 1 base and J by 3 bases, leaving 8 bases between them. Germline lookup yields CDR1 LGHDT and CDR2 YNNKEL (reference sequence). The CDR3 sequence is CASSQALATDTQYF. The DNA of the CDR3 is TGTGCCAGCAGCCAAGCCCTAGCGACAGATACGCAGTATTTT.

The chain joins TRBV7-3 to TRBJ2-5; TRBD2 matches 8 bases. CDR1 and CDR2 (germline): SGHTA, FQGTGA. The V segment lost 5 bases and the J segment 4 bases; nucleotides outside the gene matches: 3. The CDR3 consists of 13 residues. CDR3 loop: CASSGGTRETQYF. The DNA for the CDR3 is TGTGCCAGCAGCGGCGGGACTAGAGAGACCCAGTACTTC.